This TCR beta chain was observed in a study of shared clonotypes between healthy human individuals. Deep level was the assay's run setting. For every subset, genomic DNA was evenly distributed across several immunoSEQ plates. As processed by the authors: From ImmunoSEQ came sequences covering only the junction and carrying no quality scores, so filtering differed. The table came from immunoSEQ multiplex PCR; TCRdb's copy has only in-frame clones and leaves some out. The DNA was the basis for D and trimming; V, J and clone size are from that table. The profile shows approximately 2,000,000 clones, around 93% of them singletons. CDR1 SGHTA and CDR2 FQGNSA come from the germline V gene. This CDR3 has 16 amino acids. V lost 2 bases to trimming and J lost 3 bases, with 17 bases between them. CD45RA-negative memory and CD45RA+ naive subsets were split from the CD4+ cells.

Input material: naive CD4+ T cells from PBMCs. The sample's subset: CD45RA+ positively selected. V usage is TRBV7-2 and J usage is TRBJ2-7; D uncertain. The receptor was isolated from a man aged 18 to 30 in good health. Some clones in this sample may be carry-over from other donors' samples. CDR3 loop: CASSLWARTDLYEQYF. CDR3 in DNA: TGTGCCAGCAGCTTATGGGCCCGAACAGATCTCTACGAGCAGTACTTC.